What follows is one T cell receptor beta chain and its context. The use of a sample-barcoded 5' primer and a J-beta primer mix characterized a second PCR of roughly 7 to 11 cycles. TCRdb redid the calling of the 5' RACE reads with MiXCR, one entry per CDR3 protein. Of fewer than 800,000 distinct CDR3 sequences listed, 20% to 25% are singletons. The CDR3 contains 15 residues. Germline V gene sequence: CDR1 LGHNA, CDR2 YSLEER. V lost 3 bases and J lost 8; bases outside the gene matches: 5. These data come from a study of blood T cells in healthy people across ages. This chain uses TRBV4-3 with TRBJ2-1; 12 positions match TRBD2. Sequencing was carried out using blood. This receptor was identified in a man aged 70-80 years in good health. The CDR3 reads CASSQSSSGGDEQFF. For the CDR3, the DNA is TGCGCCAGCAGCCAGTCCTCTAGCGGGGGGGATGAGCAGTTCTTC.